This entry lists 29 T cell receptor beta chains sequenced from one sample in a study of cytomegalovirus exposure and HLA in healthy donors. Researchers ran the PCR with 60 Vbeta and 13 Jbeta primers. TCRdb's table, derived via immunoSEQ multiplex PCR, lists solely in-frame clones and lacks some. The repertoire holds over 200,000 clones, with roughly four fifths as singletons. Specimen: PBMCs. These receptors were collected from a woman between 40 and 55 years old in good health and CMV-seronegative.

This clone was observed a handful of times. The V call is TRBV5-5, the J call TRBJ2-1; TRBD2 matches 7 bases. The CDR3 is 16 amino acids. Per germline, CDR1 SGHKS and CDR2 YYEKEE (reference sequence). V shed 1 base and J 6 bases; nucleotides not matched to a gene: 10. The CDR3 region is CASSLREGSFINEQFF. The CDR3 region has the DNA TGTGCCAGCAGCTTGAGGGAGGGGTCTTTTATCAATGAGCAGTTCTTC.

This clone showed up just a few times. The V gene is TRBV4-2, the J gene TRBJ1-1; D is uncertain. The germline CDR1 and CDR2 sequences are LGHNA and YNFKEQ. Trimming cost V 0 bases and J 12 bases, with 11 bases left between them. This CDR3 is built from 12 residues. This CDR3 is CASSQEGSLSFF. The CDR3 nucleotides read TGTGCCAGCAGCCAAGAGGGCAGCCTGTCTTTCTTT.

This clone was counted between two and nine times. V and J are TRBV6-1 and TRBJ1-3; no reliable D call. The CDR3 covers 12 residues. From germline, CDR1 is MNHNS and CDR2 SASEGT. The V end lost 7 bases, the J end lost 0 bases, and 4 bases lay between the germline ends. CDR3 DNA: TGTGCCAGCACCCTCTCTGGAAACACCATATATTTT. It encodes CASTLSGNTIYF.

This clone was recorded only once. The chain is built from TRBV11-3 and TRBJ2-6; D gene unclear. Between the trimmed V and J ends, which lost 3 bases and 0 bases, there was a span of 6 bases. The CDR3 length is 15 residues. Germline lookup yields CDR1 SGHNT and CDR2 YENEEA. CDR3 sequence: CASSFSLSGANVLTF. The DNA for the CDR3 is TGTGCCAGCAGCTTCTCTCTCTCTGGGGCCAACGTCCTGACTTTC.

The count of this clone is one. J is TRBJ1-1 and V is TRBV19, with D unresolved. Trimming took 1 base from V and 3 from J, leaving 12 bases between them. There are 15 residues in the CDR3. CDR1 and CDR2 (germline): LNHDA, SQIVND (reference sequence). The CDR3 here is CASSIVKRRDTEAFF. In DNA, the CDR3 is TGTGCCAGTAGTATAGTTAAGAGAAGAGACACTGAAGCTTTCTTT. The variable domain in full, with the rest retrieved from reference TRBV19 and TRBJ1-1, is DGGITQSPKYLFRKEGQNVTLSCEQNLNHDAMYWYRQDPGQGLRLIYYSQIVNDFQKGDIAEGYSVSREKKESFPLTVTSAQKNPTAFYLCASSIVKRRDTEAFFGQGTRLTVV.

V gene TRBV5-1 combines with J gene TRBJ1-4; D is perhaps TRBD1 (6 bases). V lost 4 bases and J 7 bases, leaving 14 bases between the germline ends. In germline, CDR1 is SGHRS, CDR2 YFSETQ. This CDR3 has 14 amino acids. The CDR3 spells CASSLQEGGEKLFF. The CDR3 DNA is TGCGCCAGCAGCCTTCAGGAAGGGGGTGAAAAACTGTTTTTT.

This chain uses TRBV6-6 with TRBJ1-1; 8 bases line up with TRBD1. Trimming at V came to 4 bases and at J to 3 bases, leaving 10 bases not matched to a gene. The CDR3 runs to 16 residues. Germline lookup yields CDR1 MNHNY and CDR2 SVGAGI (reference sequence). The CDR3 DNA reads as TGTGCCAGCAGTTCCAATATCGGGACAGGAGACACTGAAGCTTTCTTT. Amino acids: CASSSNIGTGDTEAFF.

The DNA for the CDR3 is TGTGCCAGCGACAGGGGCACTGAAGCTTTCTTT. This encodes CASDRGTEAFF. This chain uses TRBV2 with TRBJ1-1, with 8 bases that match TRBD1. Germline V gene lookup returns CDR1 SNHLY and CDR2 FYNNEI. The CDR3 runs 11 residues. V gave up 8 bases and J gave up 4 bases; unmatched junction bases: 0.

The chain is built from TRBV28 and TRBJ1-5; TRBD1 might be the D (6 bases). V lost 6 bases to trimming and J lost 4 bases, with 16 bases between them. The CDR3 is 15 amino acids. The V gene's germline CDR1 is MDHEN and CDR2 SYDVKM. The CDR3 reads CASRYDRTPNQPQHF. The CDR3 DNA reads as TGTGCCAGCAGGTACGACAGGACACCTAATCAGCCCCAGCATTTT.

V is TRBV30 and J is TRBJ2-5; D is possibly TRBD1 (5 bases). The DNA end favors TRBJ2-7, so the J call may be wrong. The CDR3 extends over 12 amino acids. The germline V gene encodes CDR1 GTSNPN and CDR2 SVGIG (reference sequence). In DNA form, the CDR3 reads TGTGCCTGGAGTAGGGCAGGGTCCGAGCAGTACTTC. It codes for CAWSRAGSEQYF.

This clone appeared once. The chain employs TRBV2 and TRBJ1-1, with D perhaps matching TRBD1 (5 bases). The CDR3 is made up of 14 amino acids. Trimming left V 7 bases short and J 0 bases short, with 12 bases between. Germline V gene lookup returns CDR1 SNHLY and CDR2 FYNNEI. DNA of the CDR3: TGTGCCAGCAAACAGGAAAAAATGAACACTGAAGCTTTCTTT. Translated: CASKQEKMNTEAFF.

V usage is TRBV7-2 and J usage is TRBJ2-5, with TRBD1 matching over 8 bases. TRBJ2-7 explains the end of the DNA better; the J call may be wrong. The CDR3 has 15 amino acids. CDR1 is SGHTA, CDR2 FQGNSA, per germline. Here the CDR3 reads CASSLSAGGAYEQYF. CDR3 coding DNA: TGTGCCAGCAGCTTATCGGCAGGGGGCGCGTACGAGCAGTACTTC.

This clone was seen a few times. The chain employs TRBV28 and TRBJ1-4; D call uncertain. The V gene lost 5 bases and the J gene lost 4 bases, with 14 bases spanning the gap. CDR1 and CDR2 from the germline V gene are MDHEN and SYDVKM. The CDR3 is made up of 15 amino acids. CDR3 DNA: TGTGCCAGCAGTAGCGCGTACTCCAGTAATGAAAAACTGTTTTTT. This codes for CASSSAYSSNEKLFF.

The chain joins TRBV6-5 to TRBJ2-5, with 7 nucleotides matching TRBD1. This CDR3 contains 16 residues. Trimming removed 4 bases from V and 1 base from J; junction bases left unmatched: 9. CDR1 MNHEY and CDR2 SVGAGI come from the germline V gene. The CDR3 DNA follows: TGTGCCAGCAGTTTACACTTGGACAGGCCCCAAGAGACCCAGTACTTC. This encodes CASSLHLDRPQETQYF.

This rearrangement joins TRBV9 to TRBJ2-1; tentatively, D is TRBD1 (5 bases). With 0 bases removed from V and 0 bases from J, the gap between germline ends came to 7 bases. Germline assignment: CDR1 SGDLS and CDR2 YYNGEE. The CDR3 runs to 15 residues. CDR3 sequence reads: CASSVGQTSYNEQFF. The CDR3 DNA sequence: TGTGCCAGCAGCGTAGGACAGACCTCCTACAATGAGCAGTTCTTC.

The CDR3 DNA sequence: TGTGCCAGCAGTGGGCGGGGGATAGGAAAAATCACAGATACGCAGTATTTT. Translation gives CASSGRGIGKITDTQYF. The V and J genes are TRBV27 and TRBJ2-3, with TRBD2 matching over 7 bases. The CDR3 is 17 amino acids. V gave up 5 bases and J gave up 2 bases; unmatched junction bases: 13. Germline CDR1 reads MNHEY; CDR2 reads SMNVEV (reference sequence).

The CDR3 DNA reads as TGTGCCAGCAGCTCGACAGGGGGCCCCAACGAGCAGTACTTC. Protein: CASSSTGGPNEQYF. The genes are TRBV7-3 and TRBJ2-7; 10 bases are a match to TRBD1. The CDR3 has 14 residues. Germline CDR1 SGHTA, CDR2 FQGTGA. V was pared by 4 bases and J by 5 bases, with 5 bases of the junction left unmatched.

V gene TRBV6-6 combines with J gene TRBJ1-1; TRBD1 is a possible D gene (6 bases). Trimming left V 6 bases short and J 3 bases short, with 11 bases between. Germline V gives CDR1 MNHNY, CDR2 SVGAGI (reference sequence). This CDR3 is built from 13 residues. CDR3 nucleotides: TGTGCCAGCAGACAGGGCTGGGACACTGAAGCTTTCTTT. This translates into CASRQGWDTEAFF.

The chain joins TRBV11-3 to TRBJ1-5; D uncertain. Deletions cut 5 bases from V and 6 bases from J, with 20 bases between. This CDR3 comprises 16 residues. The germline V gene has CDR1 SGHNT and CDR2 YENEEA. The chain's CDR3 is CASSTQEVVDGQPQHF. The CDR3 DNA reads as TGTGCCAGCAGCACTCAAGAGGTAGTTGACGGTCAGCCCCAGCATTTT.

The rearrangement joins TRBV14 to TRBJ1-2, with no clear D. CDR3 length: 14 amino acids. Trimming shortened V by 0 bases and J by 2 bases, and 7 bases separated the two germline ends. From germline, CDR1 is SGHDN and CDR2 FVKESK. The CDR3 DNA is TGTGCCAGCAGCCAAGATCCGGGAAACTATGGCTACACCTTC. Protein product: CASSQDPGNYGYTF.

The rearrangement uses TRBV6-4 and TRBJ1-6; no definite D call. CDR3 length: 13 residues. Germline V gene lookup returns CDR1 MRHNA and CDR2 SNTAGT. Trimming took 2 bases from V and 7 from J, leaving 6 bases between them. The CDR3 protein is CASSDHLNSPLHF. The DNA of the CDR3 is TGTGCCAGCAGTGACCACCTAAATTCACCCCTCCACTTT.

CDR3 protein: CASSDGGTGAYEQYF. The CDR3 DNA is TGTGCCAGCAGTGATGGCGGGACAGGGGCCTACGAGCAGTACTTC. The chain employs TRBV2 and TRBJ2-7; 10 bases line up with TRBD1. The CDR3 loop spans 15 amino acids. Germline CDR1 is SNHLY and CDR2 is FYNNEI. The V and J ends lost 3 bases and 2 bases, in that order; junction bases with no gene match: 4.

The rearrangement joins TRBV7-2 to TRBJ1-2; D ambiguous. Trimming left V 4 bases short and J 7 bases short, with 13 bases between. The CDR3 has 13 amino acids. CDR1 and CDR2 from the germline V gene are SGHTA and FQGNSA. In DNA form, the CDR3 reads TGTGCCAGCAGCTCTCATATGGCAGGTGGCTACACCTTC. It specifies CASSSHMAGGYTF.

V usage is TRBV29-1 and J usage is TRBJ1-4; unclear D gene. This CDR3 spans 13 amino acids. Between the trimmed V and J ends, which lost 3 bases and 12 bases, there was a span of 17 bases. Looked up from germline, CDR1 is SQVTM and CDR2 is ANQGSEA. The CDR3 sequence is CSVELRMKDELFF. As DNA, the CDR3 is TGCAGCGTTGAGTTGAGGATGAAAGATGAACTGTTTTTT.

V usage is TRBV7-3 and J usage is TRBJ2-2; D possibly corresponds to TRBD2 (5 bases). The CDR3 spans 16 residues. CDR1 is SGHTA and CDR2 is FQGTGA in the germline V gene. V was pared by 4 bases and J by 0 bases, with 12 bases between. The CDR3 is CASSWARGSNTGELFF. Here the CDR3 DNA reads TGTGCCAGCAGCTGGGCCCGGGGATCGAACACCGGGGAGCTGTTTTTT.

The gene calls are TRBV7-9 and TRBJ1-2; 7 nucleotides align to TRBD1. Germline values: CDR1 SEHNR, CDR2 FQNEAQ (reference sequence). V gave up 3 bases and J gave up 2 bases; unmatched junction bases: 9. This CDR3 spans 16 amino acids. CDR3 DNA: TGTGCCAGCAGCTTTCAAGGGACAGAGGCGAACTATGGCTACACCTTC. Amino acid sequence: CASSFQGTEANYGYTF. Using reference TRBV7-9 and TRBJ1-2 for the parts outside the CDR3, the full variable domain is DTGVSQNPRHKITKRGQNVTFRCDPISEHNRLYWYRQTLGQGPEFLTYFQNEAQLEKSRLLSDRFSAERPKGSFSTLEIQRTEQGDSAMYLCASSFQGTEANYGYTFGSGTRLTVV.

The CDR3: CSVDDSQETQYF. The DNA for the CDR3 is TGCAGCGTTGACGACAGCCAAGAGACCCAGTACTTC. The chain employs TRBV29-1 and TRBJ2-5; D might be TRBD1 (5 bases). V was shortened by 3 bases and J by 1 base, with 6 bases between the two germline ends. Germline values: CDR1 SQVTM, CDR2 ANQGSEA. The CDR3 has 12 residues.

This rearrangement joins TRBV7-3 to TRBJ2-5, with 7 nucleotides matching TRBD1. The CDR3 is 14 amino acids. J lost 5 bases, V lost 5 bases, and 8 bases had no gene match. Per the germline V gene, CDR1 is SGHTA and CDR2 is FQGTGA. CDR3 region: CASSPNRGGETQYF. CDR3 in DNA: TGTGCCAGCAGCCCAAACAGGGGCGGGGAGACCCAGTACTTC.

The chain uses TRBV10-1 and TRBJ2-7; 7 bases are shared with TRBD1. V trimming: 3 bases; J trimming: 2 bases; junction bases outside the gene matches: 7. This CDR3 comprises 15 residues. CDR1 WNHNN and CDR2 SYGVQD come from the germline V gene (reference sequence). CDR3 sequence: CASSESTGAAYEQYF. The CDR3 DNA reads as TGCGCCAGCAGTGAATCCACAGGGGCGGCCTACGAGCAGTACTTC.